A selection of T cell receptor beta chains follows, all from one sample in a study of neoadjuvant anti-PD-1 for oral cavity cancer. TCRdb keeps only in-frame clones here, not all; method: immunoSEQ multiplex PCR. The sample includes 75,000 to 100,000 clones, approximately 80% seen only once; the top ten take around 3.1%. The sequenced sample was PBMCs, obtained before nivolumab (anti-PD-1) treatment. These TCRs come from a person aged 40 to 85 with oral cavity squamous cell carcinoma. The CDR3 runs from the conserved cysteine through the conserved F or W. The order of the fields is clone size, V gene, J gene, D gene, CDR3 length, CDR3 protein, CDR3 DNA. The D gene is left open where the match is weak. The size entry is marked missing in some rows and otherwise reads once, few, many or a size class.

size: -
V: TRBV6-5
J: TRBJ1-5
D: -
length: 15
CDR3: CASSRSWDSNQPQHF
DNA: TGTGCCAGCAGCCGAAGTTGGGATAGCAATCAGCCCCAGCATTTT

size: -
V: TRBV14
J: TRBJ2-5
D: -
length: 16
CDR3: CASSQERGSYQETQYF
DNA: TGTGCCAGCAGCCAAGAGAGGGGGAGCTACCAAGAGACCCAGTACTTC

size: -
V: TRBV6-5
J: TRBJ2-7
D: -
length: 15
CDR3: CASSIRGHGFYEQYF
DNA: TGTGCCAGCAGTATAAGGGGTCACGGTTTCTACGAGCAGTACTTC

size: -
V: TRBV10-3
J: TRBJ2-3
D: TRBD2
length: 17
CDR3: CAISGPTSGSVTDTQYF
DNA: TGTGCCATCAGTGGACCTACTAGCGGGAGTGTTACAGATACGCAGTATTTT

size: -
V: TRBV9
J: TRBJ2-3
D: TRBD2
length: 17
CDR3: CASSVLAGESWTDTQYF
DNA: TGTGCCAGCAGCGTACTAGCGGGAGAGAGTTGGACAGATACGCAGTATTTT

size: -
V: TRBV19
J: TRBJ1-1
D: -
length: 14
CDR3: CASTQGPLGTEAFF
DNA: TGTGCCAGTACTCAAGGGCCCCTCGGAACTGAAGCTTTCTTT

size: -
V: TRBV6-1
J: TRBJ2-7
D: -
length: 10
CDR3: CASRFHEQYF
DNA: TGTGCCAGCAGGTTCCACGAGCAGTACTTC

size: -
V: TRBV27
J: TRBJ1-2
D: -
length: 14
CDR3: CASSRGGHNYGYTF
DNA: TGTGCCAGCAGTCGTGGTGGCCATAACTATGGCTACACCTTC

size: -
V: TRBV5-6
J: TRBJ1-2
D: TRBD1
length: 16
CDR3: CASSFTRTGGNYGYTF
DNA: TGTGCCAGCAGCTTTACCCGAACAGGGGGAAACTATGGCTACACCTTC

size: once
V: TRBV15
J: TRBJ2-7
D: TRBD2
length: 18
CDR3: CATSRKIGVAGEVYEQYF
DNA: TGTGCCACCAGCAGAAAAATTGGGGTGGCGGGAGAGGTCTACGAGCAGTACTTC

size: many
V: TRBV7-9
J: TRBJ1-1
D: -
length: 14
CDR3: CASSLGTPNTEAFF
DNA: TGTGCCAGCAGCTTGGGGACCCCGAACACTGAAGCTTTCTTT

size: once
V: TRBV25-1
J: TRBJ1-1
D: TRBD1
length: 14
CDR3: CASSEPAGQGEAFF
DNA: TGTGCCAGCAGTGAACCAGCTGGACAGGGTGAAGCTTTCTTT

size: few
V: TRBV5-1
J: TRBJ1-2
D: TRBD1
length: 15
CDR3: CASSPDRGDNYGYTF
DNA: TGCGCCAGCAGTCCGGACAGGGGTGACAACTATGGCTACACCTTC

size: -
V: TRBV11-3
J: TRBJ2-1
D: TRBD1
length: 14
CDR3: CASSSGGYTNEQFF
DNA: TGTGCCAGCAGCTCAGGGGGCTACACCAATGAGCAGTTCTTC

size: once
V: TRBV6-6
J: TRBJ1-2
D: -
length: 15
CDR3: CASSYDGGVRGGYTF
DNA: TGTGCCAGCAGTTATGATGGGGGCGTTAGGGGAGGCTACACCTTC

size: -
V: TRBV13
J: TRBJ2-2
D: -
length: 14
CDR3: CASSSPRSRGELFF
DNA: TGTGCCAGCAGCTCCCCCCGTAGCCGAGGGGAGCTGTTTTTT

size: -
V: TRBV30
J: TRBJ2-1
D: TRBD2
length: 14
CDR3: CAWDIAGGGNEQFF
DNA: TGTGCCTGGGATATAGCGGGAGGGGGCAATGAGCAGTTCTTC

size: -
V: TRBV19
J: TRBJ2-7
D: -
length: 12
CDR3: CATSINSYEQYF
DNA: TGTGCCACCTCAATCAATTCCTACGAGCAGTACTTC

size: few
V: TRBV27
J: TRBJ1-2
D: -
length: 15
CDR3: CASGRPGGANYGYTF
DNA: TGTGCCAGCGGACGCCCGGGGGGTGCGAACTATGGCTACACCTTC

size: -
V: TRBV4-1
J: TRBJ1-5
D: -
length: 15
CDR3: CASSQGGQGGQPQHF
DNA: TGCGCCAGCAGCCAAGGCGGGCAGGGAGGACAGCCCCAGCATTTT

size: -
V: TRBV6-5
J: TRBJ1-2
D: -
length: 13
CDR3: CASSLGKDYGYTF
DNA: TGTGCCAGCAGTTTGGGGAAGGACTATGGCTACACCTTC

size: -
V: TRBV30
J: TRBJ2-3
D: -
length: 13
CDR3: CAWSRGGADTQYF
DNA: TGTGCCTGGAGTAGAGGGGGAGCAGATACGCAGTATTTT

size: -
V: TRBV19
J: TRBJ1-5
D: -
length: 13
CDR3: CASRAGGNQPQHF
DNA: TGTGCCAGTAGGGCAGGGGGCAATCAGCCCCAGCATTTT

size: -
V: TRBV29-1
J: TRBJ1-2
D: -
length: 13
CDR3: CSVDDSTGKGYTF
DNA: TGCAGCGTTGATGACTCGACGGGAAAGGGCTACACCTTC

size: -
V: TRBV10-3
J: TRBJ2-1
D: -
length: 12
CDR3: CASEGLPNEQFF
DNA: TGTGCCTCCGAGGGGCTTCCCAATGAGCAGTTCTTC